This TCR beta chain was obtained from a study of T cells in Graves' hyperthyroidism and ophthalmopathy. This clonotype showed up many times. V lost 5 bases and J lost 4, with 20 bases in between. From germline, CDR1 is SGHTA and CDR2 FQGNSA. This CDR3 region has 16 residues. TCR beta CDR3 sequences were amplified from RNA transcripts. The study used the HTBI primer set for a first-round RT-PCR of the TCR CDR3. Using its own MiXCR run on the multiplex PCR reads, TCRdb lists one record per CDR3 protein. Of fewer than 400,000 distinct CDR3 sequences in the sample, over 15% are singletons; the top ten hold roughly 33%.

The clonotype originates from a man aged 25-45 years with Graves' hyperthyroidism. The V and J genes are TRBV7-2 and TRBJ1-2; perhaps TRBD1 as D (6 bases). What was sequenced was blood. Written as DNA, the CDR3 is TGTGCCAGCAGCAAAGGATCCCGCGGGGGCGGCTATGGCTACACCTTC. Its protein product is CASSKGSRGGGYGYTF.